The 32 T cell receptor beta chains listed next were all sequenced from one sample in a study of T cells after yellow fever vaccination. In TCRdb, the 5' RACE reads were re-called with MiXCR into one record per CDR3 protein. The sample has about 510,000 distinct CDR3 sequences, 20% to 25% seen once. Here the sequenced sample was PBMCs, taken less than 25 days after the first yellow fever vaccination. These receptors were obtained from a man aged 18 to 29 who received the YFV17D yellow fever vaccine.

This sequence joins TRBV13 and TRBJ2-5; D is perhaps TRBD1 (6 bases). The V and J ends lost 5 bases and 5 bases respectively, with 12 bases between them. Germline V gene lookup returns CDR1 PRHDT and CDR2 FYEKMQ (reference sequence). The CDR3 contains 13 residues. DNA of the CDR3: TGTGCCAGCAGCAGACGGGACACCGAGACCCAGTACTTC. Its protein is CASSRRDTETQYF.

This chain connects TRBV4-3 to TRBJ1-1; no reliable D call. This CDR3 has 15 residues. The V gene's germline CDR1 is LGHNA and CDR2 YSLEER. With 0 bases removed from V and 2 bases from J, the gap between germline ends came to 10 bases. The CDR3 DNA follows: TGCGCCAGCAGCCAAGATTTCCCGGGAAACACTGAAGCTTTCTTT. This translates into CASSQDFPGNTEAFF.

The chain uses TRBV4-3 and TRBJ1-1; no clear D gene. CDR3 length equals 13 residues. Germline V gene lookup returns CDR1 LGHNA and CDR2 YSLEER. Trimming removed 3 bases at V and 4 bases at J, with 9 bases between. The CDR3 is CASSHPAATEAFF. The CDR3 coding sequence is TGCGCCAGCAGCCATCCAGCGGCCACTGAAGCTTTCTTT.

The CDR3 nucleotides are TGTGCCAGCAGCTTAGGGCTCGACAGTCTCGGCTCCTACAATGAGCAGTTCTTC. This codes for CASSLGLDSLGSYNEQFF. The chain couples TRBV11-1 to TRBJ2-1; D perhaps matches TRBD1 (5 bases). The germline gives CDR1 SGHAT, CDR2 FQDESV (reference sequence). Trimming removed 1 base at V and 0 bases at J, with 16 bases between. CDR3 size: 18 residues.

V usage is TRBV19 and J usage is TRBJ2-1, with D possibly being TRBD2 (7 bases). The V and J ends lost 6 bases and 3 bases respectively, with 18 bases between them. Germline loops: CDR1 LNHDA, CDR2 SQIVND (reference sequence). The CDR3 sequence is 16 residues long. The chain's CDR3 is CASSAGAGENYNEQFF. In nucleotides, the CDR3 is TGTGCCAGTAGCGCGGGGGCGGGGGAGAACTACAATGAGCAGTTCTTC.

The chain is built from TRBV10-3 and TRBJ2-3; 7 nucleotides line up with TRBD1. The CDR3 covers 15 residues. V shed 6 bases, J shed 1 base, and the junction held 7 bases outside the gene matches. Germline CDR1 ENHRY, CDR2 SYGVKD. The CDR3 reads CAISKWDSGTDTQYF. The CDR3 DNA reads TGTGCCATCAGCAAATGGGACAGTGGCACAGATACGCAGTATTTT.

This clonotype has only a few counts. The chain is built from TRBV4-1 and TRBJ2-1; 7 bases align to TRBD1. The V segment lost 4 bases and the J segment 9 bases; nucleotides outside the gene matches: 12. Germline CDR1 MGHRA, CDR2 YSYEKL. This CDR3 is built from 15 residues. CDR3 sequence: CASSLGSGGWGEQFF. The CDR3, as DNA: TGCGCCAGCAGCCTTGGGTCAGGGGGATGGGGTGAGCAGTTCTTC.

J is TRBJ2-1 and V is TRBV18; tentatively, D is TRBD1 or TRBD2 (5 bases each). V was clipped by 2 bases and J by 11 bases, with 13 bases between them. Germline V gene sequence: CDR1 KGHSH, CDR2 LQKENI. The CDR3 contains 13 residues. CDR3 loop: CASSPDTSGQQFF. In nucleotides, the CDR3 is TGTGCCAGCTCACCAGATACCTCGGGGCAGCAGTTCTTC.

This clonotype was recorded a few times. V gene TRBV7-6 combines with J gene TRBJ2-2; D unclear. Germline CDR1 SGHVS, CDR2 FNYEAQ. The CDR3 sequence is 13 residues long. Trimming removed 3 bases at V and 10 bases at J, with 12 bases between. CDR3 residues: CASSLGPEEELFF. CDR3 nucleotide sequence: TGTGCCAGCAGCTTGGGCCCCGAGGAGGAGCTGTTTTTT.

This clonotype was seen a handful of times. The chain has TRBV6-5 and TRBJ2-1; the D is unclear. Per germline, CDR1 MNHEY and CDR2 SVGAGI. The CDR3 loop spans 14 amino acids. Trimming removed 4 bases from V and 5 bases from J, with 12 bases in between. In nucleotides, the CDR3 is TGTGCCAGCAGTTTTCGGGTGACCGACAATGAGCAGTTCTTC. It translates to CASSFRVTDNEQFF.

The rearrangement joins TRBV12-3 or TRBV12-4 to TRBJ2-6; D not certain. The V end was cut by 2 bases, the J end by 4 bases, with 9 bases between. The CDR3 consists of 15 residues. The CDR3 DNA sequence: TGTGCCAGCAGTTTATGGCTGGGGGGGGCCAACGTCCTGACTTTC. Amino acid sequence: CASSLWLGGANVLTF.

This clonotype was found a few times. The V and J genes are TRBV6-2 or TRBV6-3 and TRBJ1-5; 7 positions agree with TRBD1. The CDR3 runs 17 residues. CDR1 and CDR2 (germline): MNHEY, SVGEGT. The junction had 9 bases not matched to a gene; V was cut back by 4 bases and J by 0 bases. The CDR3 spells CASSLRVTGYSNQPQHF. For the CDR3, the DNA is TGTGCCAGCAGTTTACGTGTGACAGGGTATAGCAATCAGCCCCAGCATTTT.

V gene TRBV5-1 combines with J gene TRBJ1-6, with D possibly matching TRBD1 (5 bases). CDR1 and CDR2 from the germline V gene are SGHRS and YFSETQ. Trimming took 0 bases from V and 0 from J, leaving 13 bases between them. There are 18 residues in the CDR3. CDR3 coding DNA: TGCGCCAGCAGCTTGGGATCAGGGTTTCCCTCCTATAATTCACCCCTCCACTTT. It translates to CASSLGSGFPSYNSPLHF.

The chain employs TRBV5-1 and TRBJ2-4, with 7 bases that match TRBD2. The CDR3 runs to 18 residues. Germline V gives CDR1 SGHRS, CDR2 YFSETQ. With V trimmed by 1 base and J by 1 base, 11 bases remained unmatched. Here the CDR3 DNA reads TGCGCCAGCAGCTTGTCTGCCCGCATTAGCGGGGCCAAAAACATTCAGTACTTC. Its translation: CASSLSARISGAKNIQYF.

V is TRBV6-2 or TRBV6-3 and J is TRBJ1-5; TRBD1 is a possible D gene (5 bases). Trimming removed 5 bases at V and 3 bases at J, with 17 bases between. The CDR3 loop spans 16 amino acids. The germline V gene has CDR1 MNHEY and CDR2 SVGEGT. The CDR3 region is CASSRARDGDNQPQHF. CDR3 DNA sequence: TGTGCCAGCAGTAGAGCCCGGGACGGAGACAATCAGCCCCAGCATTTT.

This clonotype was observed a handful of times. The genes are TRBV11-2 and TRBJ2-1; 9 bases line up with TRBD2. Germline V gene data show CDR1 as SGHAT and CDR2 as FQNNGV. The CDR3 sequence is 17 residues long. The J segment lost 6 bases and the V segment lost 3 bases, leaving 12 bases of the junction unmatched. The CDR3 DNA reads TGTGCCAGCAGCTTTAAATTCCCAGCGGGGGGCTTCAATGAGCAGTTCTTC. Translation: CASSFKFPAGGFNEQFF.

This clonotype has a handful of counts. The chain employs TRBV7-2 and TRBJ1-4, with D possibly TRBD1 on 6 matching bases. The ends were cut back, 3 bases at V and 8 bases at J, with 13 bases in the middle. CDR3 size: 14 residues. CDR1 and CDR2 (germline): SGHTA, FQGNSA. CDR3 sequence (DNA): TGTGCCAGCAGCTTCGGACAGCACCCGGAAAAACTGTTTTTT. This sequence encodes CASSFGQHPEKLFF. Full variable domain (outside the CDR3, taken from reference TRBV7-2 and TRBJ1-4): GAGVSQSPSNKVTEKGKDVELRCDPISGHTALYWYRQSLGQGLEFLIYFQGNSAPDKSGLPSDRFSAERTGGSVSTLTIQRTQQEDSAVYLCASSFGQHPEKLFFGSGTQLSVL.

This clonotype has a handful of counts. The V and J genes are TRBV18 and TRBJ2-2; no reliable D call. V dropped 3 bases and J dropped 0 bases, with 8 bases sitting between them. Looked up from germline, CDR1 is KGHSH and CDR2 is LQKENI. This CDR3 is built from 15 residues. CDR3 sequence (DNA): TGTGCCAGCTCACCGGGCAGGACGAACACCGGGGAGCTGTTTTTT. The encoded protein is CASSPGRTNTGELFF. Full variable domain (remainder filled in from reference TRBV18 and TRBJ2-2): NAGVMQNPRHLVRRRGQEARLRCSPMKGHSHVYWYRQLPEEGLKFMVYLQKENIIDESGMPKERFSAEFPKEGPSILRIQQVVRGDSAAYFCASSPGRTNTGELFFGEGSRLTVL.

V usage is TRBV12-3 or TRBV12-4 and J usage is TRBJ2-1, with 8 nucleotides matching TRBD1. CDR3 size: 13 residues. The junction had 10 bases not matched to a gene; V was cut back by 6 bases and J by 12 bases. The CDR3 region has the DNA TGTGCCAGCAGCCAACAGAAACAGGGGGGGCAGTTCTTC. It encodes CASSQQKQGGQFF.

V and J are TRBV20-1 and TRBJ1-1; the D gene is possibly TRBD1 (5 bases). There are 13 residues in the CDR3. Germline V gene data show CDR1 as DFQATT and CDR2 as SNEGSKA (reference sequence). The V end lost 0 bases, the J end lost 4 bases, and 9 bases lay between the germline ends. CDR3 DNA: TGCAGTGCTAGAGATGGGAGGGGCACTGAAGCTTTCTTT. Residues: CSARDGRGTEAFF.

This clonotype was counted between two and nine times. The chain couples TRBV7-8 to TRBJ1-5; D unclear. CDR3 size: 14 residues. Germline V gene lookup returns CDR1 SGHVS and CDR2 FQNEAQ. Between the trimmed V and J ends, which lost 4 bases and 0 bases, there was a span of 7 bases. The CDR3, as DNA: TGTGCCAGCAGCTCCGATTATAGCAATCAGCCCCAGCATTTT. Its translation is CASSSDYSNQPQHF.

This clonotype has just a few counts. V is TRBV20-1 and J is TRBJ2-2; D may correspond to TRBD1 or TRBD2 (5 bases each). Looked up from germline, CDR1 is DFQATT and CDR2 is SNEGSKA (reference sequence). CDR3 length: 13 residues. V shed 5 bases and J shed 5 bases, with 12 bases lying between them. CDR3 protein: CSAPEGPTGELFF. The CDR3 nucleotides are TGCAGTGCTCCAGAGGGACCTACCGGGGAGCTGTTTTTT.

CDR3: CATSDTGRGDTDTQYF. CDR3 in DNA: TGTGCCACCAGTGATACAGGACGGGGCGACACAGATACGCAGTATTTT. This chain connects TRBV24-1 to TRBJ2-3; tentatively, D is TRBD1 or TRBD2 (5 bases each). The CDR3 is made up of 16 amino acids. The germline V gene encodes CDR1 KGHDR and CDR2 SFDVKD. V lost 3 bases, J lost 2 bases, and 14 bases lay in between.

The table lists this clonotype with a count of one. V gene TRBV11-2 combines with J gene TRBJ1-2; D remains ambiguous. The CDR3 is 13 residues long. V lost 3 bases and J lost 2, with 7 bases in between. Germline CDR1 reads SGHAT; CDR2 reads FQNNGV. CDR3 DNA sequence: TGTGCCAGCAGCTTCGACGCCAACTATGGCTACACCTTC. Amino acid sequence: CASSFDANYGYTF.

The CDR3 reads CASSYSRMSYNEQFF. The CDR3 nucleotides read TGTGCCAGCAGTTACTCCCGGATGTCCTACAATGAGCAGTTCTTC. The J gene is TRBJ2-1, the V gene TRBV6-2 or TRBV6-3; no reliable D call. This CDR3 is built from 15 residues. CDR1 is MNHEY, CDR2 SVGEGT, per germline. Trimming shortened V by 0 bases and J by 1 base, and 7 bases separated the two germline ends.

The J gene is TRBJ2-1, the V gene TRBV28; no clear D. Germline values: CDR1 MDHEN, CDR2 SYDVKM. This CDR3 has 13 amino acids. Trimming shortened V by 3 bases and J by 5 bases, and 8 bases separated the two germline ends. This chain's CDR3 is CASSLQANNEQFF. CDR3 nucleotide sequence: TGTGCCAGCAGTTTGCAGGCCAACAATGAGCAGTTCTTC.

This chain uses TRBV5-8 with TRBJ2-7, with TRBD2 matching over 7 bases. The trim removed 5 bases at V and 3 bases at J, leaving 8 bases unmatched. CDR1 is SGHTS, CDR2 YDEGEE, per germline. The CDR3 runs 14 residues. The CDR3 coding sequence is TGTGCCAGCAGTTCTGCCCGGGACTACTACGAGCAGTACTTC. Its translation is CASSSARDYYEQYF. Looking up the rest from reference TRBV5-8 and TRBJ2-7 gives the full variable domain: EAGVTQSPTHLIKTRGQQATLRCSPISGHTSVYWYQQALGLGLQFLLWYDEGEERNRGNFPPRFSGRQFPNYSSELNVNALELEDSALYLCASSSARDYYEQYFGPGTRLTVT.

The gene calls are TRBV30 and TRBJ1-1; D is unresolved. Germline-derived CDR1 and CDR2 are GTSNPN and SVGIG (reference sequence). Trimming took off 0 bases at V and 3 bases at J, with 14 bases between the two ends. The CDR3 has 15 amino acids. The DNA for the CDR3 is TGTGCCTGGAGTGTAAGAGGGAGAGGGTACACTGAAGCTTTCTTT. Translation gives CAWSVRGRGYTEAFF.

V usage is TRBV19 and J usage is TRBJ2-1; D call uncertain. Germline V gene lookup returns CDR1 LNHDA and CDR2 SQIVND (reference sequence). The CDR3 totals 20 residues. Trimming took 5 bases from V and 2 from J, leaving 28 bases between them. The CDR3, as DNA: TGTGCCAGTAGTCCCCGTGGAACAGTGTCCCTAGGGCCCACCTACAATGAGCAGTTCTTC. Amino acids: CASSPRGTVSLGPTYNEQFF.

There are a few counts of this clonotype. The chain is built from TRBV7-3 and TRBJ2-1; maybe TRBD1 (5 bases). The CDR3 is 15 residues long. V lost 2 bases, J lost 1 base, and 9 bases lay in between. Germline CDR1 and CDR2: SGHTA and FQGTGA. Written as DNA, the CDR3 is TGTGCCAGCAGCTTAGGGGCCGATTCCTACAATGAGCAGTTCTTC. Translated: CASSLGADSYNEQFF.

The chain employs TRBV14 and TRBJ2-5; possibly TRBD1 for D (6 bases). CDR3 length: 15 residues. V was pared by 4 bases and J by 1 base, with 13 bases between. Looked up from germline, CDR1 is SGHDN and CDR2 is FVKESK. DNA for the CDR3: TGTGCCAGCAGCCCCGCCTGGACAGTCCAAGAGACCCAGTACTTC. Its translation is CASSPAWTVQETQYF.

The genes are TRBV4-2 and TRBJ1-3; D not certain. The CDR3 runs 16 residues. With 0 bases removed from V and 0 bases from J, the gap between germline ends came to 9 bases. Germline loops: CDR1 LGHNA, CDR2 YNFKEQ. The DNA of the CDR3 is TGTGCCAGCAGCCAAGATCCGACTTTCTCTGGAAACACCATATATTTT. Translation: CASSQDPTFSGNTIYF.